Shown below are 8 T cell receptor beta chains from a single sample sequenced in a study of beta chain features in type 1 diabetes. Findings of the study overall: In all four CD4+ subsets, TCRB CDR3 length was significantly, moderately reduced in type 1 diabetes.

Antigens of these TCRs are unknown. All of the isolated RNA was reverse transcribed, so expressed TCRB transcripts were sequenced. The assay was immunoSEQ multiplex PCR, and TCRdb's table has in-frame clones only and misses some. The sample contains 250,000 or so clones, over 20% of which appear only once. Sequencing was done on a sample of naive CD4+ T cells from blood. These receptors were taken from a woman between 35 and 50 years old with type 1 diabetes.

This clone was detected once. CDR3 protein: CASSARLDNSYNEQFF. DNA of the CDR3: TGTGCCAGCAGCGCCCGACTGGACAACTCCTACAATGAGCAGTTCTTC. The chain links TRBV11-2 to TRBJ2-1, with D possibly TRBD1 on 5 matching bases. This CDR3 has 16 amino acids. Germline V gene lookup returns CDR1 SGHAT and CDR2 FQNNGV. Trimming removed 5 bases at V and 0 bases at J, with 14 bases between. Filled out from reference TRBV11-2 and TRBJ2-1, the complete variable domain reads EAGVAQSPRYKIIEKRQSVAFWCNPISGHATLYWYQQILGQGPKLLIQFQNNGVVDDSQLPKDRFSAERLKGVDSTLKIQPAKLEDSAVYLCASSARLDNSYNEQFFGPGTRLTVL.

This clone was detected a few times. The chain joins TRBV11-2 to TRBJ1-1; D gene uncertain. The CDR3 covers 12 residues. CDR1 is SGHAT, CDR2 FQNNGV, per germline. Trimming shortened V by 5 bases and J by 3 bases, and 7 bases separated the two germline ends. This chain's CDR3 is CASSRQDTEAFF. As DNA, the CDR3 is TGTGCCAGCAGCCGGCAGGACACTGAAGCTTTCTTT. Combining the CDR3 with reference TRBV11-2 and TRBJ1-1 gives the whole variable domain EAGVAQSPRYKIIEKRQSVAFWCNPISGHATLYWYQQILGQGPKLLIQFQNNGVVDDSQLPKDRFSAERLKGVDSTLKIQPAKLEDSAVYLCASSRQDTEAFFGQGTRLTVV.

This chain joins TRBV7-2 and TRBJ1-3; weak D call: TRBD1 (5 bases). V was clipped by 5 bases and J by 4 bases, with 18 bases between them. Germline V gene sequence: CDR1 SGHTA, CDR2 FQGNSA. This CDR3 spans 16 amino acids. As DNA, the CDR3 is TGTGCCAGCAGCCTGGACATGAACCCTACCGGAAACACCATATATTTT. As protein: CASSLDMNPTGNTIYF.

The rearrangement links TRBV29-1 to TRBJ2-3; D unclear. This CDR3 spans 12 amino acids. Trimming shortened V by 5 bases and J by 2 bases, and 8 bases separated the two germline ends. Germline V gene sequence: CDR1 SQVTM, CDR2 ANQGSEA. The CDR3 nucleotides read TGCAGCGTTTTAACACCCACAGATACGCAGTATTTT. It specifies CSVLTPTDTQYF.

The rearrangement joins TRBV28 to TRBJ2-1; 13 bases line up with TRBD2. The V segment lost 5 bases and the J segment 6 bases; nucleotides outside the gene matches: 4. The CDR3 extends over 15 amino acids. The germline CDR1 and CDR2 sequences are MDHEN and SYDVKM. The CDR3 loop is CASSHGTSGVNEQFF. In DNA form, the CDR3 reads TGTGCCAGCAGTCACGGGACTAGCGGGGTCAATGAGCAGTTCTTC.

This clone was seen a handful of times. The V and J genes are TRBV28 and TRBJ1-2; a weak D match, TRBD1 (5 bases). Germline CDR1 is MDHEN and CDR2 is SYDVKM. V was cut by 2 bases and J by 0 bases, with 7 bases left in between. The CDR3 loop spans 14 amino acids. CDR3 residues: CASSLPQANYGYTF. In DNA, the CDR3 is TGTGCCAGCAGTTTACCACAGGCTAACTATGGCTACACCTTC.

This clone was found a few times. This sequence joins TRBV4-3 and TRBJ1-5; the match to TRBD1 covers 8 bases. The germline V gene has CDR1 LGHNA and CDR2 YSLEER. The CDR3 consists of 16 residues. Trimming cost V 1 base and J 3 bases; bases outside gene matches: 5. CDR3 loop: CASSQAWGQDNQPQHF. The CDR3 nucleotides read TGCGCCAGCAGCCAAGCTTGGGGACAGGACAATCAGCCCCAGCATTTT.

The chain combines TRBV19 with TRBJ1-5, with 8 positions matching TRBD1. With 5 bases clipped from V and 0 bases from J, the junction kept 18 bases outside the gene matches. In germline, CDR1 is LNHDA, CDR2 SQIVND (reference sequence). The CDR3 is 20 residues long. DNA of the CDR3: TGTGCCAGTAGTGGCCCCGGCGGACAGGGCGGCGTGGATAGCAATCAGCCCCAGCATTTT. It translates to CASSGPGGQGGVDSNQPQHF.